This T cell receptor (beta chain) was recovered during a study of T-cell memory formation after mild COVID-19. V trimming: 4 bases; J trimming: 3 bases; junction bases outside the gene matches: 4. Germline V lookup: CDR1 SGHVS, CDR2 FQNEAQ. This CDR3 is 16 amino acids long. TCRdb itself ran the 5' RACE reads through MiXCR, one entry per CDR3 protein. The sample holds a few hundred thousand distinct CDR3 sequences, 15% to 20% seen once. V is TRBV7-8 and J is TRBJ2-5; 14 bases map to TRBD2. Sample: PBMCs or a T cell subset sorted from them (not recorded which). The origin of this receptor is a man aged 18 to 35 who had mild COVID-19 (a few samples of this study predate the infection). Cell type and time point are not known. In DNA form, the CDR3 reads TGTGCCAGCAGCTCCGCGACTAGCGGGGGGGAAGAGACCCAGTACTTC. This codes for CASSSATSGGEETQYF. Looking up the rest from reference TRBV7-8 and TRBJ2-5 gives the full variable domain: GAGVSQSPRYKVAKRGQDVALRCDPISGHVSLFWYQQALGQGPEFLTYFQNEAQLDKSGLPSDRFFAERPEGSVSTLKIQRTQQEDSAVYLCASSSATSGGEETQYFGPGTRLLVL.